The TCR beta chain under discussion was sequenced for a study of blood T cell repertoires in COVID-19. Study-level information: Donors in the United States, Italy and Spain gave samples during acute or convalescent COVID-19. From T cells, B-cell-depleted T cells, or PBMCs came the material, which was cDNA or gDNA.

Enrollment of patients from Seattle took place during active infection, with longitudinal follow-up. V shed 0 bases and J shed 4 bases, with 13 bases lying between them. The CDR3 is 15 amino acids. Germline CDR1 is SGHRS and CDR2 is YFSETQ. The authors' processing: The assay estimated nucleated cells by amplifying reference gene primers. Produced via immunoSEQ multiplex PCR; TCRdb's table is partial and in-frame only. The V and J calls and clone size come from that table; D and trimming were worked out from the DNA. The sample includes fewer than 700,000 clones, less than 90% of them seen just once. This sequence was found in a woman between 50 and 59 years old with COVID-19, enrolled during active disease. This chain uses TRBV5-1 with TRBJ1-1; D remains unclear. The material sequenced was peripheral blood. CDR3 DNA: TGCGCCAGCAGCTTGGAAGGCACTCGGAGCACTGAAGCTTTCTTT. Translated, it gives CASSLEGTRSTEAFF.